The entry below describes one T cell receptor (beta chain). Sequencing of TCR beta was carried out in blood CD8+ and CD4+ T cells. While CD8+ and CD4+ T cells were isolated negatively, TEMRA cells were enriched by FACS. Random hexamers were used to reverse transcribe roughly 0.5 to 1 ug of RNA. The amplification used immunoSEQ multiplex PCR on TCR beta CDR3; it spanned 54 Vbeta and 13 Jbeta. TCRdb independently ran MiXCR on the immunoSEQ multiplex PCR reads; one entry per CDR3 protein. The profile shows around 130,000 distinct CDR3 sequences, about 93% of them singletons. The sample comes from a study of CD8 T cells in Susac syndrome. The origin of this receptor is a human donor in good health. The sequenced material came from CD4+ T cells from PBMCs.

CDR3 bases: TGTGCCAGCAGTTACTCGAGAGTCCGGGAGGGCTACGAGCAGTACTTC. Translated: CASSYSRVREGYEQYF. The chain employs TRBV6-5 and TRBJ2-7, with TRBD2 matching 8 bases. The germline CDR1 and CDR2 sequences are MNHEY and SVGAGI. J was trimmed by 3 bases and V by 0 bases; bases with no gene match: 7. The length of the CDR3 is 16 residues.